A selection of T cell receptor beta chains follows, all from one sample in a study of control samples from healthy donors and cancer patients. Data came from immunoSEQ multiplex PCR; TCRdb stores just in-frame clones and leaves some out. The sample holds tens of thousands of clones; roughly nine tenths are singletons and the top ten take over 9.5%. Specimen: PBMCs. These receptor sequences come from a man aged 50 to 60 with lung cancer. The CDR3 runs from the conserved cysteine through the conserved F or W. D genes are given only for firm matches.

D,V,J,CDR3,DNA
TRBD2,TRBV7-6,TRBJ2-1,CASSLFTGGQNEQFF,TGTGCCAGCAGCTTATTTACGGGGGGGCAGAATGAGCAGTTCTTC
-,TRBV29-1,TRBJ1-3,CSAFRGSGNTIYF,TGCAGCGCCTTCAGAGGTTCTGGAAACACCATATATTTT
-,TRBV7-2,TRBJ2-3,CASSSGLSTDTQYF,TGTGCCAGCAGCTCAGGACTTAGCACAGATACGCAGTATTTT
-,TRBV3-1/TRBV3-2,TRBJ2-7,CASSHRDRFEQYF,TGTGCCAGCAGCCACCGAGACAGGTTTGAGCAGTACTTC
-,TRBV7-3,TRBJ1-1,CASSENHLNTEAFF,TGTGCCAGCAGCGAGAACCATTTGAACACTGAAGCTTTCTTT
-,TRBV24-1,TRBJ1-5,CATSDLQSFQPQHF,TGTGCCACCAGTGATTTGCAAAGCTTCCAGCCCCAGCATTTT
-,TRBV5-4,TRBJ1-6,CASSLKQGSGSYNSPLHF,TGTGCCAGCAGCTTGAAACAGGGAAGCGGGTCCTATAATTCACCCCTCCACTTT
TRBD1,TRBV28,TRBJ1-1,CASSSFIQGAGDTEAFF,TGTGCCAGCAGTTCCTTTATACAGGGGGCGGGCGACACTGAAGCTTTCTTT
-,TRBV6-2/TRBV6-3,TRBJ2-1,CASSLLGGQIGEQFF,TGTGCCAGCAGTCTCCTCGGGGGGCAGATCGGTGAGCAGTTCTTC
-,TRBV30,TRBJ1-1,CAWSLKWGTEAFF,TGTGCCTGGAGCCTTAAATGGGGCACTGAAGCTTTCTTT
-,TRBV29-1,TRBJ2-2,CGGSAGTGELFF,TGCGGGGGGTCGGCGGGGACCGGGGAGCTGTTTTTT
-,TRBV6-6,TRBJ2-7,CASSPGINYEQYF,TGTGCCAGCAGCCCCGGGATAAACTACGAGCAGTACTTC
-,TRBV7-2,TRBJ1-4,CASSLVAGADEKLFF,TGTGCCAGCAGCTTAGTAGCGGGGGCCGATGAAAAACTGTTTTTT
TRBD1,TRBV7-2,TRBJ1-6,CASSLATGGIHVGSYNSPLHF,TGTGCCAGCAGCTTAGCGACAGGGGGAATTCACGTCGGCTCCTATAATTCACCCCTCCACTTT
-,TRBV18,TRBJ2-7,CASSARDEQYF,TGTGCCAGCTCAGCCCGGGACGAGCAGTACTTC
-,TRBV15,TRBJ1-4,CATSRHGVDEKLFF,TGTGCCACCAGCAGACACGGGGTAGATGAAAAACTGTTTTTT
-,TRBV2,TRBJ1-1,CASSKERTLNTEAFF,TGTGCCAGCAGTAAAGAGAGAACATTGAACACTGAAGCTTTCTTT
-,TRBV6-5,TRBJ1-1,CAIPSGVGNTEAFF,TGTGCCATACCCTCAGGGGTGGGGAACACTGAAGCTTTCTTT
TRBD1,TRBV6-2/TRBV6-3,TRBJ1-2,CASSKTGDGYTF,TGTGCCAGCAGTAAGACAGGGGATGGCTACACCTTC
TRBD1,TRBV10-3,TRBJ1-2,CAIDRTGGSGYTF,TGTGCCATCGATAGGACAGGGGGCTCTGGCTACACCTTC
TRBD1,TRBV2,TRBJ1-1,CASAQDRGSEAFF,TGTGCCAGCGCCCAGGACAGGGGCAGCGAAGCTTTCTTT
TRBD2,TRBV6-6,TRBJ2-1,CASSSAGLAGFEQFF,TGTGCCAGCAGTTCGGCGGGACTAGCGGGGTTCGAGCAGTTCTTC
-,TRBV6-6,TRBJ1-2,CASSYSGGARGYTF,TGTGCCAGCAGTTACTCCGGGGGGGCGAGGGGCTACACCTTC
TRBD2,TRBV28,TRBJ2-5,CASSWGLAGVEETQYF,TGTGCCAGCAGCTGGGGACTAGCGGGGGTGGAAGAGACCCAGTACTTC